This T cell receptor (beta chain) was identified during a study of T cells in Graves' hyperthyroidism and ophthalmopathy. The CDR3 runs 16 residues. V was pared by 8 bases and J by 0 bases, with 9 bases of the junction left unmatched. Amplification targeted TCR beta CDR3 regions from RNA transcripts. First-round RT-PCR of the TCR CDR3 relied on the HTBI primer set. MiXCR, run by TCRdb on the multiplex PCR reads, gives a single entry per CDR3 protein. This table holds about 320,000 distinct CDR3 sequences, roughly 17% found once. This clonotype was seen repeatedly, ten times or more. The TCR sequence derives from a man younger than 40 with Graves' hyperthyroidism. Material for sequencing was blood. The V call is TRBV12-3 or TRBV12-4, the J call TRBJ1-5; 8 bases map to TRBD1. The CDR3 DNA sequence: TGTGCCAGCTACCGGGACAGGTGGAATAGCAATCAGCCCCAGCATTTT. Amino acid sequence: CASYRDRWNSNQPQHF.